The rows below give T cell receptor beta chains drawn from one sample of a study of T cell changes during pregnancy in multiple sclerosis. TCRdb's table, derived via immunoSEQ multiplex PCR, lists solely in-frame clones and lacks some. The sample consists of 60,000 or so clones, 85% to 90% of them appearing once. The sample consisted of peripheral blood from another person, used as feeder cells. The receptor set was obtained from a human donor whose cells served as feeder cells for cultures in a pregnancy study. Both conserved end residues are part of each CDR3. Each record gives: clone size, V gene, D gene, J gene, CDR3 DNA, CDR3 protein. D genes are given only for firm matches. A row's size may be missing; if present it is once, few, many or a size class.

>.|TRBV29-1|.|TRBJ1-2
TGCAGCGTGGGGGGAGGGGACGGCTATGGCTACACCTTC
CSVGGGDGYGYTF
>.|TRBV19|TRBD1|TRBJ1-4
TGTGCCAGTAGTATAGATCGGGACAGTGGTGAAAAACTGTTTTTT
CASSIDRDSGEKLFF
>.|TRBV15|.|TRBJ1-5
TGTGCCACCAGCAGAGATCCCGGGGTCAGCAATCAGCCCCAGCATTTT
CATSRDPGVSNQPQHF
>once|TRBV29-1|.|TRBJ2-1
TGCAGTTCCTATCGGGGGCGTTACAATGAGCAGTTCTTC
CSSYRGRYNEQFF
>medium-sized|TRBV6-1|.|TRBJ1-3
TGTGCCAGCAGTGAAGAGATGGGCTCTGGAAACACCATATATTTT
CASSEEMGSGNTIYF
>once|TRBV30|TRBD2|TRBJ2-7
TGTGCCTGGATGGGGAGGGTAACCTACGAGCAGTACTTC
CAWMGRVTYEQYF
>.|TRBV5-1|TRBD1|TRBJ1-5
TGCGCCAGCAGCCCCGGACAGGGAATCAATCAGCCCCAGCATTTT
CASSPGQGINQPQHF
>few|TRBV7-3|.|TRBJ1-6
TGTGCCAGCAGCCCTGGGGTAGGGCCTCATTCACCCCTCCACTTT
CASSPGVGPHSPLHF
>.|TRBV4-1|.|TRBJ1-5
TGCGCCAGCAGCCAGGATGAGGGGCCCGGGCGGGGATATAGCAATCAGCCCCAGCATTTT
CASSQDEGPGRGYSNQPQHF
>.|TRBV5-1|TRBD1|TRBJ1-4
TGCGCCAGCACTAGGGGGCAGGGGGCGGCAACTAATGAAAAACTGTTTTTT
CASTRGQGAATNEKLFF
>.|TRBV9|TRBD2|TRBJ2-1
TGTGCCAGCAGCGCCGCGGGACTAGCGGGGGACCTCAGATCCTACAATGAGCAGTTCTTC
CASSAAGLAGDLRSYNEQFF
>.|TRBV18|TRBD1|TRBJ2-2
TGTGCCAGCTCATTTCGACAGGGGGCGAACACCGGGGAGCTGTTTTTT
CASSFRQGANTGELFF
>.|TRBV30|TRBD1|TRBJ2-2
TGTGCCTGGAGTAGACAGGGTCCCGGGGAGCTGTTTTTT
CAWSRQGPGELFF
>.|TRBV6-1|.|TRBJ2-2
TGTGCCAGCAGTGAGGAAGGTGGGGTGGAGCTGTTTTTT
CASSEEGGVELFF
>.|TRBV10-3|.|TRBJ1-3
TGTGCCATCAGAGTCGACCGCTACTCTGGAAACACCATATATTTT
CAIRVDRYSGNTIYF
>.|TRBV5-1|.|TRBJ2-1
TGCGCCAGCAGCCTATCGAGCTCCTACAATGAGCAGTTCTTC
CASSLSSSYNEQFF
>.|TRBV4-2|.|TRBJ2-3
TGTGCCAGCAGCCAAGAAACCTCGTCTAGCACAGATACGCAGTATTTT
CASSQETSSSTDTQYF
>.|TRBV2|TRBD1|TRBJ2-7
TGTGCCAGCAGTTCCGGACAGGGGGCCTACGAGCAGTACTTC
CASSSGQGAYEQYF
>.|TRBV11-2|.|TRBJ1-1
TGTGCCAGCGCTGTGGGAGTTTTGAACACTGAAGCTTTCTTT
CASAVGVLNTEAFF
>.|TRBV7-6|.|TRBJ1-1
TGTGCCAGCAGCTTAGGTGAGGACAGTACCCTTGAAGCTTTCTTT
CASSLGEDSTLEAFF
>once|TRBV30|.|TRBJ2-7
TGTGCCTGGAGCCGGAGGGTACTGACCTACGAGCAGTACTTC
CAWSRRVLTYEQYF
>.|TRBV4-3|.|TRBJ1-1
TGCGCCAGCAGCCTTTCGTACAGAAATAGGAACACTGAAGCTTTCTTT
CASSLSYRNRNTEAFF
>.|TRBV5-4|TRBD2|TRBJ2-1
TGTGCCAGCAGTTTGCGGGGGGCGAACAATGAGCAGTTCTTC
CASSLRGANNEQFF
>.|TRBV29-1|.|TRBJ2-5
TGCAGCGTTGAGCTTACAGAGACCCAGTACTTC
CSVELTETQYF
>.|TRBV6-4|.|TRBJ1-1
TGTGCCAGCAGTGAACAGGGCAACACTGAAGCTTTCTTT
CASSEQGNTEAFF
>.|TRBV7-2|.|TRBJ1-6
TGTGCCAGCAGCTTATGGCAGAGCTCCTATAATTCACCCCTCCACTTT
CASSLWQSSYNSPLHF
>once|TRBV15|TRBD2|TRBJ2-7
TGTGCCACCAGCAGAGACCCGAGCGGGAGTCTTTACGAGCAGTACTTC
CATSRDPSGSLYEQYF
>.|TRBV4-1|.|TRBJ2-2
TGCGCCAGCAGCCAAGTTTCGCCCGGGGAGCTGTTTTTT
CASSQVSPGELFF
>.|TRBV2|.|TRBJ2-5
TGTGCCAGCAGTGGGGACACCCTCCCCCAAGAGACCCAGTACTTC
CASSGDTLPQETQYF
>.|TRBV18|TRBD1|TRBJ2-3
TGTGCCAGCTCCCCCATGGACAGGGGAGCTACAGATACGCAGTATTTT
CASSPMDRGATDTQYF
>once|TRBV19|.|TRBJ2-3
TGTGCCAGTAGTATGGGGTGGGCGGGCCCCACAGATACGCAGTATTTT
CASSMGWAGPTDTQYF
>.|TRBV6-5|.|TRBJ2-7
TGTGCCAGCAGGACCTGGGGATTAGAGCAGTACTTC
CASRTWGLEQYF
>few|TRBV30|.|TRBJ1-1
TGTGCCTGGAGTGTGCACGGGTTTGGGACTGAAGCTTTCTTT
CAWSVHGFGTEAFF
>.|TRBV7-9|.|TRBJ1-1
TGTGCCAGCAGCTTTTTGGTTGACACTGAAGCTTTCTTT
CASSFLVDTEAFF
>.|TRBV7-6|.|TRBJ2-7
TGTGCCAGCGGGCAGACCGTCTCCTACGAGCAGTACTTC
CASGQTVSYEQYF
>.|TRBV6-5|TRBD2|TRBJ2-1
TGTGCCAGCAGCCCCAGCGGGAGGAGTATTAATGAGCAGTTCTTC
CASSPSGRSINEQFF
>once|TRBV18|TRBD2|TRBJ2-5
TGTGCCAGCTCACTCACACGGGAGGGAGAGACCCAGTACTTC
CASSLTREGETQYF
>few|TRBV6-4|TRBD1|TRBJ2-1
TGTGCCAGCAGTGAAGAAACAGGGGCCAATGAGCAGTTCTTC
CASSEETGANEQFF
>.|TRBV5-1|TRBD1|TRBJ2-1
TGCGCCAGCAGCTCCGGGACAGGGGTCTACAATGAGCAGTTCTTC
CASSSGTGVYNEQFF
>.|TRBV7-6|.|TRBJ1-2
TGTGCCAGCAGCTATCACCGGGACACCCTCTATGGCTACACCTTC
CASSYHRDTLYGYTF
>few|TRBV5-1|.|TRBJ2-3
TGCGCCAGCAGTTTCAGGCGGAGAACAGATACGCAGTATTTT
CASSFRRRTDTQYF
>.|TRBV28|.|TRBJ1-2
TGTGCCAGCAGACTACCAAACTATGGCTACACCTTC
CASRLPNYGYTF
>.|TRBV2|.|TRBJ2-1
TGTGCCAGCAGTGATCTAGGTAGCTACAATGAGCAGTTCTTC
CASSDLGSYNEQFF
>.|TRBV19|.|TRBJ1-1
TGTGCCAGTAGAAGCCGTACAGGGACGGAGGAAGCTTTCTTT
CASRSRTGTEEAFF
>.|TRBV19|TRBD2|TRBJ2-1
TGTGCCAGTAGTATACGGTGGACTAGCGGGAGGCCCTACAATGAGCAGTTCTTC
CASSIRWTSGRPYNEQFF
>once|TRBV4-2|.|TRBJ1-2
TGTGCCAGCAGCCAAGCCTCGCAGTATGGCTACACCTTC
CASSQASQYGYTF
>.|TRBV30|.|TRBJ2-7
TGTGCCTGTCAAAGGGGGGTCTACGAGCAGTACTTC
CACQRGVYEQYF
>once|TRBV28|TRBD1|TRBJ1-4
TGTGCCAGCAATCCCTTAGGGACAGGGGTAGTGATTGGAAAACTGTTTTTT
CASNPLGTGVVIGKLFF
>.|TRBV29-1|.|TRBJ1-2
TGCAGCGTCCGAGGTGGGGAGGGGAGAGGGAACTATGGCTACACCTTC
CSVRGGEGRGNYGYTF
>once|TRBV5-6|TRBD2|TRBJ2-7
TGTGCCAGCAGTAATGGACTAGCGGGGGCCTCCTACGAGCAGTACTTC
CASSNGLAGASYEQYF
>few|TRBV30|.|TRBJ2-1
TGTGCCTGGACCCACCCCGGACTTTACAATGAGCAGTTCTTC
CAWTHPGLYNEQFF
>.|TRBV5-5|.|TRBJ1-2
TGTGCCAGCAGCTTGTCCCGGGCGAACTATGGCTACACCTTC
CASSLSRANYGYTF
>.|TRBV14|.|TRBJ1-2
TGTGCCAGCAGCCCCCCCGGACAGCGACACTATGGCTACACCTTC
CASSPPGQRHYGYTF
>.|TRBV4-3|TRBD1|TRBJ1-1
TGCGCCAGCAGCCGTGACAGGGCGGCTGAAGCTTTCTTT
CASSRDRAAEAFF